This T cell receptor (beta chain) was observed in a study of CD8 T cells in ankylosing spondylitis. General study results and limits: Characteristic, it appeared, of ankylosing spondylitis blood was a TCR beta motif of 7 or 8 highly homologous variants.

The V gene end was trimmed by 3 bases and the J gene end by 0 bases; junction bases not matched to a gene: 6. There are 15 residues in the CDR3. CDR1 is SGDLS, CDR2 YYNGEE, per germline. Construction of TCR beta libraries was performed using quantitative 5'-RACE with molecular barcodes. TCRdb used MiXCR to reprocess the 5' RACE reads, holding one entry per CDR3 protein. The sample records 500,000 to 650,000 distinct CDR3 sequences, approximately 5.3% being singletons. This clonotype was found many times. The antigen is not known. V and J are TRBV9 and TRBJ2-7; TRBD2 matches 7 bases. The clonotype originates from a male donor with ankylosing spondylitis. Sequenced: blood, either unsorted or a sorted T cell fraction (not recorded which). The CDR3 reads CASSAGGSSSYEQYF. In DNA, the CDR3 is TGTGCCAGCAGCGCCGGGGGGTCTAGCTCCTACGAGCAGTACTTC.